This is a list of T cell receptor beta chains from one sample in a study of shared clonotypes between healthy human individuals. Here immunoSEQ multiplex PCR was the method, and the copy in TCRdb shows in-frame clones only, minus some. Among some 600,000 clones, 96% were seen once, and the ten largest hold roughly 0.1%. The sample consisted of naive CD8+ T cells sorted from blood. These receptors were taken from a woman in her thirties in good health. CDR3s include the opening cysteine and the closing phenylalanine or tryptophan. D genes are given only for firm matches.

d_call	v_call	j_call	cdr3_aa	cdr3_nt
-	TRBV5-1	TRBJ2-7	CASSLTRNDYEQYF	TGCGCCAGCAGCTTGACCCGTAATGACTACGAGCAGTACTTC
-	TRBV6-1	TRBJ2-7	CASSAFEQYF	TGTGCCAGCAGTGCGTTCGAGCAGTACTTC
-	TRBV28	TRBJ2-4	CASSFGRVGYIQYF	TGTGCCAGCAGTTTTGGTCGGGTTGGGTACATTCAGTACTTC
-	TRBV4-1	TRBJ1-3	CASSFGNTIYF	TGCGCCAGCAGTTTTGGAAACACCATATATTTT
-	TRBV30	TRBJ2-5	CAWGDFPQETQYF	TGTGCCTGGGGGGACTTTCCCCAAGAGACCCAGTACTTC
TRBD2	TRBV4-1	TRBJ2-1	CASSQESILLADNEQFF	TGCGCCAGCAGCCAAGAGAGTATATTACTAGCGGACAATGAGCAGTTCTTC
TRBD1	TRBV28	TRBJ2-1	CASSLGAGGNEQFF	TGTGCCAGCAGTTTGGGGGCAGGGGGCAATGAGCAGTTCTTC
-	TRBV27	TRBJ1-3	CASSLLGPSSGNTIYF	TGTGCCAGCAGTTTACTCGGACCGAGCTCTGGAAACACCATATATTTT
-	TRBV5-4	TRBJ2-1	CASSASPYNEQFF	TGTGCCAGCAGCGCCTCTCCCTACAATGAGCAGTTCTTC
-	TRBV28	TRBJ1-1	CASSSRVQRPEAFF	TGTGCCAGCAGTTCCCGGGTCCAGAGGCCTGAAGCTTTCTTT